The 24 T cell receptor beta chains given below trace back to one sample, sequenced in a study of T-cell memory formation after mild COVID-19 (dated by TCRdb to the early 2020s). The receptor library was made with 5' RACE. The sequencing machine was an Illumina NovaSeq 6000. TCRdb trimmed public reads at Q25 via fastp, called clones via MiXCR and kept in-frame beta chains. Rows merge per CDR3 protein into single entries with the most common DNA and genes. This sample has approximately 250,000 distinct CDR3 sequences in its table, and about a sixth of those were observed once. Roughly a fifth of the sample is taken by the ten largest. Material for sequencing was PBMCs or a T cell subset sorted from them (not recorded which). All receptors come from a man in his late teens or twenties who had mild COVID-19 (a few samples of this study predate the infection). The sample titles of this study are shuffled in the database, so cell type and time point are left out; the donor was told from shared clones.

The chain joins TRBV14 to TRBJ2-2; D unclear. Trimming pared 0 bases from V and 2 bases from J, leaving 13 bases between. The CDR3 runs 17 residues. CDR1 is SGHDN, CDR2 FVKESK, per germline. The CDR3 reads CASSQDLVTLNTGELFF. CDR3 nucleotide sequence: TGTGCCAGCAGCCAAGATCTCGTTACTCTTAACACCGGGGAGCTGTTTTTT.

The chain uses TRBV7-3 and TRBJ2-1; D possibly corresponds to TRBD1 (7 bases). Deletions cut 4 bases from V and 6 bases from J, with 16 bases between. Germline loops: CDR1 SGHTA, CDR2 FQGTGA. The CDR3 is 15 amino acids. CDR3 sequence (DNA): TGTGCCAGCAGCTCGATCCCTCAGGGGGGCAATGAGCAGTTCTTC. Its protein is CASSSIPQGGNEQFF.

The sample holds a few counts of this clonotype. The gene calls are TRBV7-3 and TRBJ2-6; D might be TRBD1 or TRBD2, each matching 5 bases. The V end lost 5 bases, the J end lost 0 bases, and 8 bases lay between the germline ends. This CDR3 comprises 15 residues. The V gene's germline CDR1 is SGHTA and CDR2 FQGTGA. CDR3 protein: CASSAGTSGANVLTF. The DNA of the CDR3 is TGTGCCAGCAGCGCCGGGACCTCTGGGGCCAACGTCCTGACTTTC. The variable domain in full, completed from reference TRBV7-3 and TRBJ2-6, reads GAGVSQTPSNKVTEKGKYVELRCDPISGHTALYWYRQSLGQGPEFLIYFQGTGAADDSGLPNDRFFAVRPEGSVSTLKIQRTERGDSAVYLCASSAGTSGANVLTFGAGSRLTVL.

Many counts were recorded for this clonotype. V gene TRBV7-8 combines with J gene TRBJ2-1, with D possibly called TRBD1 or TRBD2 (6 bases each). Trimming took 4 bases from V and 6 from J, leaving 13 bases between them. CDR1 and CDR2 from the germline V gene are SGHVS and FQNEAQ. This CDR3 region has 14 residues. CDR3 protein: CASSSGARANEQFF. The DNA for the CDR3 is TGTGCCAGCAGCTCGGGGGCTAGGGCCAATGAGCAGTTCTTC.

This clonotype was found a few times. The genes are TRBV29-1 and TRBJ2-4, with D unresolved. The CDR3 is 12 amino acids. Trimming removed 1 base at V and 8 bases at J, with 9 bases between. Germline assignment: CDR1 SQVTM and CDR2 ANQGSEA. CDR3 DNA: TGCAGCGTTGAAGCGGAAAGGGACATTCAGTACTTC. Translated, it gives CSVEAERDIQYF.

CDR3 loop: CASSSTLLTRDSSGANVLTF. DNA of the CDR3: TGTGCCAGCAGTTCCACTCTCTTAACCCGGGACAGCTCTGGGGCCAACGTCCTGACTTTC. The chain is built from TRBV6-2 or TRBV6-3 and TRBJ2-6, with 7 bases matching TRBD1. The CDR3 is made up of 20 amino acids. The V gene end was trimmed by 4 bases and the J gene end by 0 bases; junction bases not matched to a gene: 15. The V gene's germline CDR1 is MNHEY and CDR2 SVGEGT.

V gene TRBV5-1 combines with J gene TRBJ1-1, with 9 nucleotides matching TRBD1. V shed 0 bases, J shed 4 bases, and the junction held 4 bases outside the gene matches. The germline CDR1 and CDR2 sequences are SGHRS and YFSETQ. This CDR3 region has 15 residues. CDR3 loop: CASSLAQTGGTEAFF. Here the CDR3 DNA reads TGCGCCAGCAGCTTGGCCCAGACAGGGGGCACTGAAGCTTTCTTT.

This clonotype occurred many times. This chain uses TRBV11-2 with TRBJ2-6; maybe TRBD1 (6 bases). The CDR3 is 20 amino acids. Trimming shortened V by 5 bases and J by 1 base, and 24 bases separated the two germline ends. CDR1 is SGHAT, CDR2 FQNNGV, per germline. The DNA for the CDR3 is TGTGCCAGCAGCACACCTCGAGCAGGGATAGGGGGTTCTGGGGCCAACGTCCTGACTTTC. This sequence encodes CASSTPRAGIGGSGANVLTF.

The rearrangement uses TRBV12-3 or TRBV12-4 and TRBJ1-2; D perhaps matches TRBD1 (6 bases). Deletions cut 5 bases from V and 4 bases from J, with 17 bases between. This CDR3 spans 15 amino acids. The CDR3, as DNA: TGTGCCAGCAGTGAGAGACAGGATGGGGGCTATGGCTACACCTTC. This encodes CASSERQDGGYGYTF.

This clonotype was counted between two and nine times. The rearrangement uses TRBV4-1 and TRBJ2-3; 10 bases are a match to TRBD2. Unmatched junction bases numbered 5, after V lost 4 bases and J lost 4 bases. This CDR3 region has 15 residues. The germline V gene encodes CDR1 MGHRA and CDR2 YSYEKL. This chain's CDR3 is CASSLLAGIADTQYF. As DNA, the CDR3 is TGCGCCAGCAGCCTACTAGCGGGAATTGCAGATACGCAGTATTTT.

This clonotype showed up just a few times. The V call is TRBV9, the J call TRBJ2-1; no reliable D call. Germline V gives CDR1 SGDLS, CDR2 YYNGEE. Trimming removed 3 bases from V and 10 bases from J, with 11 bases in between. CDR3 length equals 12 residues. CDR3 DNA sequence: TGTGCCAGCAGCGGCCCAGACGAGGAGCAGTTCTTC. Its protein product is CASSGPDEEQFF. Filled out from reference TRBV9 and TRBJ2-1, the complete variable domain reads DSGVTQTPKHLITATGQRVTLRCSPRSGDLSVYWYQQSLDQGLQFLIQYYNGEERAKGNILERFSAQQFPDLHSELNLSSLELGDSALYFCASSGPDEEQFFGPGTRLTVL.

This chain uses TRBV6-5 with TRBJ1-1, with D tentatively TRBD1 (6 bases). V lost 5 bases and J 4 bases, leaving 11 bases between the germline ends. The length of the CDR3 is 13 residues. Per germline, CDR1 MNHEY and CDR2 SVGAGI. CDR3 residues: CASSQRGATEAFF. The CDR3 DNA reads as TGTGCCAGCAGTCAACGGGGGGCCACTGAAGCTTTCTTT.

This clonotype was found once. The chain uses TRBV6-5 and TRBJ1-2; a weak D match, TRBD1 (5 bases). V was clipped by 0 bases and J by 3 bases, with 8 bases between them. This CDR3 region has 14 residues. Germline V lookup: CDR1 MNHEY, CDR2 SVGAGI. The CDR3 spells CASSYSTVDYGYTF. CDR3 DNA: TGTGCCAGCAGTTACTCGACAGTCGACTATGGCTACACCTTC.

The CDR3 protein is CSALTSGGTDTQYF. The CDR3 DNA reads TGCAGTGCCCTGACTAGCGGGGGCACAGATACGCAGTATTTT. The rearrangement joins TRBV20-1 to TRBJ2-3; 11 nucleotides match TRBD2. Germline lookup yields CDR1 DFQATT and CDR2 SNEGSKA (reference sequence). The CDR3 contains 14 residues. V gave up 6 bases and J gave up 1 base; unmatched junction bases: 3.

This chain uses TRBV5-1 with TRBJ1-1, with 7 bases that match TRBD1. The CDR3 totals 14 residues. The trim removed 4 bases at V and 0 bases at J, leaving 3 bases unmatched. Germline V gene sequence: CDR1 SGHRS, CDR2 YFSETQ. CDR3 DNA sequence: TGCGCCAGCAGCGGGGACAGCTTGAACACTGAAGCTTTCTTT. Protein sequence: CASSGDSLNTEAFF.

A few counts support this clonotype. The gene calls are TRBV7-9 and TRBJ1-1; D remains unclear. There are 15 residues in the CDR3. Germline values: CDR1 SEHNR, CDR2 FQNEAQ (reference sequence). Trimming stripped 6 bases from V and 10 bases from J, with 24 bases between. For the CDR3, the DNA is TGTGCCAGCAGGAAAACCCCGAAGGGTAAGCTAGGAGCTTTCTTT. This codes for CASRKTPKGKLGAFF.

This clonotype occurred a few times. The chain has TRBV7-8 and TRBJ2-3; D might be TRBD2 (5 bases). Trimming removed 1 base from V and 2 bases from J, with 16 bases in between. This CDR3 contains 17 residues. Germline V gives CDR1 SGHVS, CDR2 FQNEAQ. CDR3 residues: CASSLETPWTVTDTQYF. CDR3 bases: TGTGCCAGCAGCTTAGAGACACCTTGGACTGTCACAGATACGCAGTATTTT.

This clonotype was counted only a few times. The chain is built from TRBV10-3 and TRBJ2-3, with no clear D. CDR1 is ENHRY, CDR2 SYGVKD, per germline. V dropped 0 bases and J dropped 2 bases, with 9 bases sitting between them. The CDR3 runs to 15 residues. DNA of the CDR3: TGTGCCATCAGTGAGTCGACGCATGACACAGATACGCAGTATTTT. Its protein is CAISESTHDTDTQYF.

This clonotype was found a few times. J is TRBJ2-5 and V is TRBV14; 9 nucleotides align to TRBD1. Germline V gene data show CDR1 as SGHDN and CDR2 as FVKESK. The CDR3 has 15 residues. With 4 bases clipped from V and 4 bases from J, the junction kept 7 bases outside the gene matches. DNA for the CDR3: TGTGCCAGCAGCCTATTGACAGGGGGACGAGAGACCCAGTACTTC. Translation: CASSLLTGGRETQYF.

The V call is TRBV15, the J call TRBJ2-1; the D is unclear. Trimming removed 0 bases from V and 8 bases from J, with 14 bases in between. The length of the CDR3 is 15 residues. Germline values: CDR1 LNHNV, CDR2 YYDKDF (reference sequence). As DNA, the CDR3 is TGTGCCACCAGCAGAGATCGGGCCAACTCCTATGAGCAGTTCTTC. It translates to CATSRDRANSYEQFF. Looking up the rest from reference TRBV15 and TRBJ2-1 gives the full variable domain: DAMVIQNPRYQVTQFGKPVTLSCSQTLNHNVMYWYQQKSSQAPKLLFHYYDKDFNNEADTPDNFQSRRPNTSFCFLDIRSPGLGDTAMYLCATSRDRANSYEQFFGPGTRLTVL.

The genes are TRBV7-9 and TRBJ2-5, with 7 bases identical to TRBD2. J was trimmed by 9 bases and V by 4 bases; bases with no gene match: 14. Germline loops: CDR1 SEHNR, CDR2 FQNEAQ (reference sequence). The CDR3 loop spans 15 amino acids. CDR3 nucleotides: TGTGCCAGCAGCTCGGGGGGACTCAAGACGGGGGCCCAGTACTTC. This codes for CASSSGGLKTGAQYF. Together with reference TRBV7-9 and TRBJ2-5, the CDR3 gives the full variable domain: DTGVSQNPRHKITKRGQNVTFRCDPISEHNRLYWYRQTLGQGPEFLTYFQNEAQLEKSRLLSDRFSAERPKGSFSTLEIQRTEQGDSAMYLCASSSGGLKTGAQYFGPGTRLLVL.

This clonotype was observed a handful of times. The chain carries TRBV18 and TRBJ2-7, with 11 bases identical to TRBD2. Looked up from germline, CDR1 is KGHSH and CDR2 is LQKENI. The CDR3 is 14 amino acids. Trimming took 0 bases from V and 7 from J; bases not matched to a gene: 2. CDR3: CASSPPASGGEQYF. In DNA form, the CDR3 reads TGTGCCAGCTCACCACCCGCTAGCGGGGGGGAGCAGTACTTC.

In its sample, this clonotype was seen a few times. The J gene is TRBJ2-3, the V gene TRBV4-1; D is unclear. The CDR3 runs 12 residues. Trimming took 3 bases from V and 6 from J, leaving 7 bases between them. The germline V gene has CDR1 MGHRA and CDR2 YSYEKL. In DNA form, the CDR3 reads TGCGCCAGCAGCCACCCCTGGGATACGCAGTATTTT. Translating it yields CASSHPWDTQYF.

This clonotype was found a few times. This may arise from a read error, as a much more abundant clone is one base away. CDR3 region: CASSFGNEQFF. For the CDR3, the DNA is TGTGCCAGCAGCTTCGGCAATGAGCAGTTCTTC. The V gene is TRBV11-2, the J gene TRBJ2-1; no clear D. CDR3 length: 11 residues. Germline loops: CDR1 SGHAT, CDR2 FQNNGV. V was pared by 3 bases and J by 6 bases, with 3 bases between.